Shown below are 10 T cell receptor beta chains from a single sample sequenced in a study of blood T cell repertoires in COVID-19 (dated by TCRdb to about 2020). Receptor libraries were prepared by the immunoSEQ multiplex PCR assay. Not all clones reach the TCRdb copy of this immuneACCESS table, which keeps in-frame sequences only. Checked studies attribute under half of the gap to unresolved V genes and leave the rest unexplained. The sample data list about 400,000 clones, and about 85% of these were observed just once. Together, the top ten hold approximately 2% of the sample. Sequencing was performed on PBMCs or T cells enriched from blood (not recorded which). All receptors come from a woman aged 18-29 years with acute COVID-19.

The table lists this clone with a few counts. The chain has TRBV19 and TRBJ1-2; the D gene is possibly TRBD1 (6 bases). The CDR3 consists of 16 residues. V lost 0 bases and J 1 base, leaving 12 bases between the germline ends. Looked up from germline, CDR1 is LNHDA and CDR2 is SQIVND (reference sequence). The CDR3 DNA is TGTGCCAGTAGTATAGACTCGGACAGCCTTAACTATGGCTACACCTTC. It translates to CASSIDSDSLNYGYTF.

This CDR3 reads CAISESPVSGNTIYF. The DNA of the CDR3 is TGTGCCATCAGTGAGAGCCCCGTCTCAGGAAACACCATATATTTT. The rearrangement joins TRBV10-3 to TRBJ1-3; D is unresolved. V lost 2 bases, J lost 4 bases, and 12 bases lay in between. Germline V gene lookup returns CDR1 ENHRY and CDR2 SYGVKD. This CDR3 region has 15 residues.

V usage is TRBV5-4 and J usage is TRBJ1-4; D is unclear. CDR3 length: 14 residues. Germline lookup yields CDR1 SGHNT and CDR2 YYREEE (reference sequence). Trimming pared 1 base from V and 5 bases from J, leaving 9 bases between. The DNA of the CDR3 is TGTGCCAGCAGCTTGAGCTTCTCAAATGAAAAACTGTTTTTT. This encodes CASSLSFSNEKLFF.

This rearrangement joins TRBV4-2 to TRBJ1-5, with 7 bases that match TRBD1. The germline CDR1 and CDR2 sequences are LGHNA and YNFKEQ. J lost 5 bases, V lost 1 base, and 8 bases had no gene match. The CDR3 has 16 residues. The CDR3, as DNA: TGTGCCAGCAGCCAAGTTCCGGACAGGTGGGATCAGCCCCAGCATTTT. This sequence encodes CASSQVPDRWDQPQHF.

The chain couples TRBV6-4 to TRBJ2-1; TRBD1 matches at 9 bases. The germline CDR1 and CDR2 sequences are MRHNA and SNTAGT. After removal of 2 bases from V and 5 bases from J, the junction contained 7 bases not matched to a gene. The CDR3 covers 16 residues. The CDR3, as DNA: TGTGCCAGCAGTGACGCCCCGGGACAGGGAGACAATGAGCAGTTCTTC. This translates into CASSDAPGQGDNEQFF.

This chain connects TRBV4-3 to TRBJ2-7; 7 nucleotides match TRBD2. The junction had 10 bases not matched to a gene; V was cut back by 1 base and J by 7 bases. The CDR3 is 15 amino acids. Germline V gives CDR1 LGHNA, CDR2 YSLEER. The CDR3 spells CASSQAAGWGGEQYF. DNA for the CDR3: TGCGCCAGCAGCCAAGCAGCGGGATGGGGGGGTGAGCAGTACTTC.

This sequence joins TRBV11-3 and TRBJ2-3; 8 bases line up with TRBD2. The CDR3 is made up of 15 amino acids. CDR1 is SGHNT and CDR2 is YENEEA in the germline V gene. With 3 bases clipped from V and 4 bases from J, the junction kept 6 bases outside the gene matches. DNA of the CDR3: TGTGCCAGCAGCTTTGGCGGGAGGATTTCAGATACGCAGTATTTT. Translated: CASSFGGRISDTQYF.

V usage is TRBV18 and J usage is TRBJ2-5; 9 bases agree with TRBD2. The CDR3 contains 15 residues. Germline V gene sequence: CDR1 KGHSH, CDR2 LQKENI. V shed 4 bases and J 2 bases; nucleotides not matched to a gene: 5. The CDR3 spells CASSLMTSGQETQYF. The CDR3 DNA follows: TGTGCCAGCTCACTTATGACTAGCGGACAAGAGACCCAGTACTTC.

This sequence joins TRBV5-1 and TRBJ2-7, with 9 positions matching TRBD2. CDR1 and CDR2 (germline): SGHRS, YFSETQ. This CDR3 spans 15 amino acids. Unmatched junction bases numbered 3, after V lost 2 bases and J lost 0 bases. The CDR3 DNA sequence: TGCGCCAGCAGCTTAGCGGGGGGTTTCTCCTACGAGCAGTACTTC. It translates to CASSLAGGFSYEQYF.

The rearrangement links TRBV9 to TRBJ2-5; 14 nucleotides agree with TRBD2. Germline lookup yields CDR1 SGDLS and CDR2 YYNGEE. Germline trimming cut 4 bases from V and 4 bases from J; bases unmatched to any gene: 12. This CDR3 is 18 amino acids long. The CDR3: CASSPGAMGTSGRETQYF. The CDR3 coding sequence is TGTGCCAGCAGCCCAGGAGCTATGGGGACTAGCGGGAGAGAGACCCAGTACTTC.